These 2 T cell receptor beta chains share one sample of origin, sequenced in a study of T-cell memory formation after mild COVID-19. TCRdb redid the calling of the 5' RACE reads with MiXCR, one entry per CDR3 protein. The sample includes around 300,000 distinct CDR3 sequences, 7% to 10% of them seen just once. The sample comprised PBMCs or a T cell subset sorted from them (not recorded which). The source of these receptors is a young man who had mild COVID-19 (a few samples of this study predate the infection). Cell type and time point are not known.

This clonotype was seen a few times. V is TRBV6-2 or TRBV6-3 and J is TRBJ1-5; 7 bases align to TRBD1. CDR3 length: 13 residues. Trimming cost V 6 bases and J 7 bases; bases outside gene matches: 6. In germline, CDR1 is MNHEY, CDR2 SVGEGT. The CDR3 coding sequence is TGTGCCAGCAGCCCCCTACAGGGGCAGCCCCAGCATTTT. This translates into CASSPLQGQPQHF.

This clonotype showed up just a few times. The chain is built from TRBV7-2 and TRBJ2-3, with 7 bases lining up with TRBD1. The CDR3 is 15 amino acids. Trimming took 1 base from V and 3 from J; bases not matched to a gene: 4. The germline CDR1 and CDR2 sequences are SGHTA and FQGNSA. CDR3 region: CASSLVGRGTDTQYF. The CDR3 nucleotides are TGTGCCAGCAGCTTAGTTGGCAGGGGGACAGATACGCAGTATTTT. Supplemented by reference TRBV7-2 and TRBJ2-3, the full variable domain reads GAGVSQSPSNKVTEKGKDVELRCDPISGHTALYWYRQSLGQGLEFLIYFQGNSAPDKSGLPSDRFSAERTGGSVSTLTIQRTQQEDSAVYLCASSLVGRGTDTQYFGPGTRLTVL.